This TCR beta chain was captured by sequencing in a study of Graves' ophthalmopathy and Graves' hyperthyroidism. The wider study: Pretreatment peripheral blood was obtained at initial diagnosis.

Patients were left out if they had other autoimmune diseases, uncontrolled infections, pregnancy or lactation. The CDR3 has 15 residues. Trimming shortened V by 7 bases and J by 4 bases, and 17 bases separated the two germline ends. CDR1 SGHVS and CDR2 FQNEAQ come from the germline V gene. Beta-chain TCR CDR3 regions were amplified from RNA transcripts. RT-PCR in the first round used HTBI primers; a second-round multiplex PCR followed. TCRdb reanalysed the multiplex PCR reads using MiXCR and keeps one entry per CDR3 protein. The sample includes about 58,000 distinct CDR3 sequences, more than 40% seen only once; the top ten take roughly 5%.

The sequencing sample was made of peripheral blood. The source is an adult woman with Graves' ophthalmopathy. The J gene is TRBJ2-1, the V gene TRBV7-8; D remains ambiguous. The CDR3 nucleotides read TGTGCCAGCACCTCGACCTCTGGACGTTACAATGAGCAGTTCTTC. This encodes CASTSTSGRYNEQFF.